This entry concerns a single TCR beta chain. Its antigen is unknown. About 10^5 TCR templates were assayed per sample. The data were produced by immunoSEQ multiplex PCR, yet TCRdb's version contains in-frame clones alone and is incomplete. The table has roughly 100,000 clones, 85% to 95% seen once; the top ten hold around 0.32%. The sample comes from a study of siplizumab effects on memory and regulatory T cells. Germline lookup yields CDR1 SGHAT and CDR2 FQNNGV. The CDR3 covers 15 residues. V lost 2 bases and J 2 bases, leaving 13 bases between the germline ends. General observations from the study: The authors could not assign a naive or memory phenotype to roughly 75-96% of proliferating CD4+ or CD8+ clones. Tregs proliferating in siplizumab cultures lacked confirmation of their suppressive function. A major contribution to the alloresponse seemed to be made by naive T cells, which seemed more diverse than memory cells.

V is TRBV11-2 and J is TRBJ2-7; D perhaps matches TRBD1 (6 bases). This TCR was recovered from a human donor in good health. Sequenced input: CD4+ T cells sorted from blood. Written as DNA, the CDR3 is TGTGCCAGCAGCTTAACAGGGTTTGCGACCTACGAGCAGTACTTC. It codes for CASSLTGFATYEQYF.